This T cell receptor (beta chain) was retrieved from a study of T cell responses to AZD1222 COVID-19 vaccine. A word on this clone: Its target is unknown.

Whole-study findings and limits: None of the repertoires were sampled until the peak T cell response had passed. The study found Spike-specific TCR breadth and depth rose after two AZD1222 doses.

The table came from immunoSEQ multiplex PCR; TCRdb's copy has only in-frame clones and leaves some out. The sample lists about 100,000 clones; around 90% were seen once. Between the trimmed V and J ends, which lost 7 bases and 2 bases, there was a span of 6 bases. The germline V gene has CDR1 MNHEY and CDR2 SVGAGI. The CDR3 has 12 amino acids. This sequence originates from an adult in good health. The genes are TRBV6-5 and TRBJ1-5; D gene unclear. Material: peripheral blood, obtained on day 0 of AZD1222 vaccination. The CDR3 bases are TGTGCCAGCACTGTTGGCAATCAGCCCCAGCATTTT. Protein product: CASTVGNQPQHF.